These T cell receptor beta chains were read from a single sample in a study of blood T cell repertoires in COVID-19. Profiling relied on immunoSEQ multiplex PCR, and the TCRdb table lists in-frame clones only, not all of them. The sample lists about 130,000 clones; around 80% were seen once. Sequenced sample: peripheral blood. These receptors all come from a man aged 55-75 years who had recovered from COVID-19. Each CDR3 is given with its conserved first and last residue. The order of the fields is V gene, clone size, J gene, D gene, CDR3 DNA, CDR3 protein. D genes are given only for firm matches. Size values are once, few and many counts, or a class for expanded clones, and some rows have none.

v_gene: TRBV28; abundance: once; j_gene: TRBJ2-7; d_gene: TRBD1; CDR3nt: TGTGCCTCCTGTCCTGCGGACAGGCTAGGCGAGCAGTACTTC; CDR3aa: CASCPADRLGEQYF
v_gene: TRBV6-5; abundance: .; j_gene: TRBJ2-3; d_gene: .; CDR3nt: TGTGCCAGCAGTAGACAGGACCCTAGCACAGATACGCAGTATTTT; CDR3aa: CASSRQDPSTDTQYF
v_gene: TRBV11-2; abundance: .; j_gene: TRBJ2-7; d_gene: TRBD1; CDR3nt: TGTGCCAGCAGCTTGCTGGACAGGGTCCACGAGCAGTACTTC; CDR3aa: CASSLLDRVHEQYF
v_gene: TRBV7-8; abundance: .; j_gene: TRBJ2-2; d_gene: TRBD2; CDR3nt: TGTGCCAGCAGCGTCATGGGGCGACTAGCGGGAGAAGGAGGGGAGCTGTTTTTT; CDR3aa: CASSVMGRLAGEGGELFF
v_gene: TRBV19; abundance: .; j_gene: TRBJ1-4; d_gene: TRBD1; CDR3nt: TGTGCCAGTAGTTCACAGGGGGCCGTTAAAAAACTGTTTTTT; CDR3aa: CASSSQGAVKKLFF
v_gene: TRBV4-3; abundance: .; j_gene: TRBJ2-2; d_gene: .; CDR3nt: TGCGCCAGCAGCCAAGGACTAGACACCGGGGAGCTGTTTTTT; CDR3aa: CASSQGLDTGELFF
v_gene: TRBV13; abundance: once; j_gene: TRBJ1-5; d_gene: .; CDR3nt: TGTGCCAGCAGCTCCGCAGGGTACAATCAGCCCCAGCATTTT; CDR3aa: CASSSAGYNQPQHF
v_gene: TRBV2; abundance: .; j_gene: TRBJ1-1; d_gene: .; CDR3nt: TGTGCCAGCAGTGCGTTACAGGGAGAGAACACTGAAGCTTTCTTT; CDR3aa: CASSALQGENTEAFF
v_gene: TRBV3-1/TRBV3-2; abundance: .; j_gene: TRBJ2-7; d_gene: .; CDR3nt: TGTGCCAGCAGCCCAGGGGGTTTAGCGGGATACACTTACTACGAGCAGTACTTC; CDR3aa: CASSPGGLAGYTYYEQYF
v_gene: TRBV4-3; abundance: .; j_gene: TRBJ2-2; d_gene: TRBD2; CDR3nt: TGCGCCAGCAGCCAAGCCCTAGCGGCGAACACCGGGGAGCTGTTTTTT; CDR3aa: CASSQALAANTGELFF
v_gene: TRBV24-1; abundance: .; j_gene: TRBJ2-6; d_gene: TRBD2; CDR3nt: TGTGCCACCAGTGTCGGGGGGACTGGGGCCAACGTCCTGACTTTC; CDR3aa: CATSVGGTGANVLTF
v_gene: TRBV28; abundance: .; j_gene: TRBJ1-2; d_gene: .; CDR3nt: TGTGCCAGCAGTTTCTCTGGGGGCGATTATAGGTATGGCTACACCTTC; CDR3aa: CASSFSGGDYRYGYTF
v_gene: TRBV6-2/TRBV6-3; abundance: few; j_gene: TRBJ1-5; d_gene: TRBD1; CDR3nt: TGTGCCAGCAGTTACGCCCGTAGGACAGGCATTCTGTTAGGCAATCAGCCCCAGCATTTT; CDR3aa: CASSYARRTGILLGNQPQHF
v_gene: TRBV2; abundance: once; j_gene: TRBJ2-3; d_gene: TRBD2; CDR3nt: TGTGCCAGCAGTGGGGTAAATAGCGGGGTGTGGCGAGATACGCAGTATTTT; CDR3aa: CASSGVNSGVWRDTQYF
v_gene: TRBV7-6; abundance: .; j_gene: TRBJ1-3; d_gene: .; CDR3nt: TGTGCCAGCAGCCCTCTCTCCTCTGGAAACACCATATATTTT; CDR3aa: CASSPLSSGNTIYF
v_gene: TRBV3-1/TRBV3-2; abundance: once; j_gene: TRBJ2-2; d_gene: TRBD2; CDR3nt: TGTGCCAGCAGCCGGACTAGCGGGATCACCGGGGAGCTGTTTTTT; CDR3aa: CASSRTSGITGELFF
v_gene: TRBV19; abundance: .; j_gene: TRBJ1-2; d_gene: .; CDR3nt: TGTGCCAGTAGTATAGCAGGGGACTATGGCTACACCTTC; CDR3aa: CASSIAGDYGYTF
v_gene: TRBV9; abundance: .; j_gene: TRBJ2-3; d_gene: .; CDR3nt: TGTGCCAGCAGCCGGACTGCGCAAGATACGCAGTATTTT; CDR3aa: CASSRTAQDTQYF
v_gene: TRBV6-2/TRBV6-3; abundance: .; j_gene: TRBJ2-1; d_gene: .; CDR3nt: TGTGCCAGCAGTTACCCAGCCCTCGGCGGTGAGCAGTTCTTC; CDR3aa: CASSYPALGGEQFF
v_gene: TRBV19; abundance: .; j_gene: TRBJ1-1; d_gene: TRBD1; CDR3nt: TGTGCCAGTAGTACGACAGGGCAGGACACTGAAGCTTTCTTT; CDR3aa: CASSTTGQDTEAFF
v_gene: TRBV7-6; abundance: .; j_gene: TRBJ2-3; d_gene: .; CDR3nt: TGTGCCAGGTCTCTCCCCATCCGAGGGGGAACTAGCACAGATACGCAGTATTTT; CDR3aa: CARSLPIRGGTSTDTQYF
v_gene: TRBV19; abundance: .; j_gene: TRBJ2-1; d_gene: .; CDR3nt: TGTGCCAGTAGTATTGACAGGGGAGGGATTGAGCAGTTCTTC; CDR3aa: CASSIDRGGIEQFF
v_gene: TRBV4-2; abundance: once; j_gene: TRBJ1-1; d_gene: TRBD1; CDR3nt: TGTGCCAGCAGCCAGGGACAGGTGGTGAACACTGAAGCTTTCTTT; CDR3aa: CASSQGQVVNTEAFF
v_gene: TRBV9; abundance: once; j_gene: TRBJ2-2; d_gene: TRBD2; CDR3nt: TGTGCCAGCAGCGTGACTAGCGGGGTGAACACCGGGGAGCTGTTTTTT; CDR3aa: CASSVTSGVNTGELFF
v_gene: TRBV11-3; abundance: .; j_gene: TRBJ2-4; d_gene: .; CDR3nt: TGTGCCAGCAGCTTAGGCAGGTTAGTTGGCAAAAACATTCAGTACTTC; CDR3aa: CASSLGRLVGKNIQYF
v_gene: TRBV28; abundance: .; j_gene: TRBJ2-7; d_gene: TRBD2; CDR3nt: TGTGCCAGCAGTTTACCTAGCGGGGGTCCTACCTACGAGCAGTACTTC; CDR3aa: CASSLPSGGPTYEQYF
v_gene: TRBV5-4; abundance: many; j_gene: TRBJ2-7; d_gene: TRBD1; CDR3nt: TGTGCCAGCAGCCGAGGACAGGCGTATTCCTACGAGCAGTACTTC; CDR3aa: CASSRGQAYSYEQYF
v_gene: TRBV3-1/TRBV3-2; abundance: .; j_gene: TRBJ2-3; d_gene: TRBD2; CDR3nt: TGTGCCAGCAGCCAAGATCCTCTAGCGGGGGGGGGAGATACGCAGTATTTT; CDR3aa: CASSQDPLAGGGDTQYF
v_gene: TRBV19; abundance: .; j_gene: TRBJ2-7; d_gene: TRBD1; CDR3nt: TGTGCCAGTAGTTTCCCGGGACAGGGGACAGACGAGCAGTACTTC; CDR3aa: CASSFPGQGTDEQYF
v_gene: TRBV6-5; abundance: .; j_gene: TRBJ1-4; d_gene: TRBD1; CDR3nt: TGTGCCAGCAGTTCGGGACAGGGCCAAGGGGAAAAACTGTTTTTT; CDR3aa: CASSSGQGQGEKLFF
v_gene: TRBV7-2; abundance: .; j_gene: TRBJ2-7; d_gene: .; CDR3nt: TGTGCCAGCAGCTTAGCGCTGGGGGACTGGGACGAGCAGTACTTC; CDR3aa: CASSLALGDWDEQYF
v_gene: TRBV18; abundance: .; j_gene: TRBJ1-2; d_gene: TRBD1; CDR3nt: TGTGCCAGCTCACCAGGGACAGTTGATGGCTACACCTTC; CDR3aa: CASSPGTVDGYTF
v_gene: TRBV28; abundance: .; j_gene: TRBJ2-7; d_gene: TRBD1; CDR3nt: TGTGCCAGCAGTTTAGGACAGGCCAGCTCCTACGAGCAGTACTTC; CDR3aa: CASSLGQASSYEQYF
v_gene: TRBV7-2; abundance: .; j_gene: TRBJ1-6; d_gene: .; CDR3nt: TGTGCCAGCAGCCCCCGGACCGCGGGAGATTCACCCCTCCACTTT; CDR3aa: CASSPRTAGDSPLHF
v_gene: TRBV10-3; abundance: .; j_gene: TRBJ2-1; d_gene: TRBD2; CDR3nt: TGTGCCACCGTCGACGGGGGTGCGGGAGCCTACAATGAGCAGTTCTTC; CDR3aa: CATVDGGAGAYNEQFF
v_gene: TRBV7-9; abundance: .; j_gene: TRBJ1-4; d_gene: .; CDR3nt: TGTGCCAGCAGAGACCTAACGGGGTATAATGAAAAACTGTTTTTT; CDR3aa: CASRDLTGYNEKLFF
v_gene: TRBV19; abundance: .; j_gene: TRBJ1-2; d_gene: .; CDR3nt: TGTGCCAGTAGCGTTGATATTGCGGACTATGGCTACACCTTC; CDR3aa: CASSVDIADYGYTF
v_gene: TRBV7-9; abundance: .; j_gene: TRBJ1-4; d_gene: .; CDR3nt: TGTGCCAGCAGCTCAGCAGGGGCGGCTAATGAAAAACTGTTTTTT; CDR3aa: CASSSAGAANEKLFF
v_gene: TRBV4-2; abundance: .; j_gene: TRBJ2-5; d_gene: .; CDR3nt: TGTGCCAGCAGCCAGCGGGGAGAGACCCAGTACTTC; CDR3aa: CASSQRGETQYF
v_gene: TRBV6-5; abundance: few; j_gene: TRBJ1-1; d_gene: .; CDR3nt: TGTGCCAGCAGCCAGCTTGGGGCCACTGAAGCTTTCTTT; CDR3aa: CASSQLGATEAFF
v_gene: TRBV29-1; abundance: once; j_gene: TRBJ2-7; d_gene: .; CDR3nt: TGCAGCGTTGAAACAGGGTCAGCCCGTACCTACGAGCAGTACTTC; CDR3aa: CSVETGSARTYEQYF
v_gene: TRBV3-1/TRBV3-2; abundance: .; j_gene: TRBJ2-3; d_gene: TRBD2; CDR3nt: TGTGCCAGCAGCCAAGAACGGCTAGCGGGGGCAGATACGCAGTATTTT; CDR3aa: CASSQERLAGADTQYF
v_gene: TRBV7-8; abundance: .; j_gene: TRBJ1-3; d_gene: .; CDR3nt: TGTGCCAGCAGAGACGATCGAGGGCAGTCTGGAAACACCATATATTTT; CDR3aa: CASRDDRGQSGNTIYF
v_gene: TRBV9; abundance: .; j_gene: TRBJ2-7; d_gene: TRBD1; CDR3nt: TGTGCCAGCAGCGTAGCCGACAGGGCAGGCGAGCAGTACTTC; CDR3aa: CASSVADRAGEQYF
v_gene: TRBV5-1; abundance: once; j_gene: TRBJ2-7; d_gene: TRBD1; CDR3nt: TGCGCCAGCAGCCTCGGACAGGGGAGCTACGAGCAGTACTTC; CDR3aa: CASSLGQGSYEQYF
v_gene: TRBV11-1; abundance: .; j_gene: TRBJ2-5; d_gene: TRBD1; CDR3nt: TGTGCCAGCAGCCTACAGGGGTCCCCAGAGACCCAGTACTTC; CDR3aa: CASSLQGSPETQYF
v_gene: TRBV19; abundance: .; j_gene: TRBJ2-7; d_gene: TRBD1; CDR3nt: TGTGCCAGTAGTATAGCGGCACAGGGGAGAGGCGAGCAGTACTTC; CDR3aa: CASSIAAQGRGEQYF
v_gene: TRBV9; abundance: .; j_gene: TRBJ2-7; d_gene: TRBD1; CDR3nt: TGTGCCAGCAGCGTAGCCCTCACAGGGGATACCGAGCAGTACTTC; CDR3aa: CASSVALTGDTEQYF
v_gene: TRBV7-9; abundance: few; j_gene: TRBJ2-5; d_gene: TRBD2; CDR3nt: TGTGCCAGCAGCTCCTTGAATACGGGGGGGCTCCAAGAGACCCAGTACTTC; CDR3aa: CASSSLNTGGLQETQYF
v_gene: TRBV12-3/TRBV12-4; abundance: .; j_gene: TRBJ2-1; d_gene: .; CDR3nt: TGTGCCAGCAGTTTGGGCAGTTACAATGAGCAGTTCTTC; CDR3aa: CASSLGSYNEQFF
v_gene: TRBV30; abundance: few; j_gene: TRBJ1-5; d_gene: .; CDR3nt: TGTGCCTGGAGTGGACTCGACAGCAATCAGCCCCAGCATTTT; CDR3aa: CAWSGLDSNQPQHF
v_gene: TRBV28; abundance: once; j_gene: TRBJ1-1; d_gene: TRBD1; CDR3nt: TGTGCCAGCTGGGGACAGCCTATGAACACTGAAGCTTTCTTT; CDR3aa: CASWGQPMNTEAFF
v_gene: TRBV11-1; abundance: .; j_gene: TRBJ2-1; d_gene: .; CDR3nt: TGTGCCAGCAGCTTTGGCGGGGGCACAAATGAGCAGTTCTTC; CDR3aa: CASSFGGGTNEQFF
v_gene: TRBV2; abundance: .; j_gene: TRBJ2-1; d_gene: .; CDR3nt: TGTGCCAGCAGTGGGGCCCACAATGAGCAGTTCTTC; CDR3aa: CASSGAHNEQFF